This is a list of T cell receptor beta chains from one sample in a study of T cells in Graves' hyperthyroidism and ophthalmopathy. In TCRdb, the multiplex PCR reads were re-called with MiXCR into one record per CDR3 protein. Of approximately 300,000 distinct CDR3 sequences in the sample, over 15% are singletons; the top ten hold around 55%. Sequencing was done on a sample of blood. These receptors all stem from a woman in her fifties or sixties with Graves' ophthalmopathy. Each CDR3 is given with its conserved first and last residue. Rows give clone size only sometimes, using once, few, many, or a class for an expanded clone.

clone_size: many; v_call: TRBV30; j_call: TRBJ2-3; cdr3_aa: CAWSLLAGPTDTQYF
clone_size: many; v_call: TRBV7-2; j_call: TRBJ2-7; cdr3_aa: CASHSGGGLYEQYF
clone_size: many; v_call: TRBV18; j_call: TRBJ1-1; cdr3_aa: CASSTTRRTMNTEAFF
clone_size: NA; v_call: TRBV2; j_call: TRBJ2-3; cdr3_aa: CASRKGTGSPTDTQYF
clone_size: many; v_call: TRBV2; j_call: TRBJ2-5; cdr3_aa: CASSAGQAVGYF
clone_size: many; v_call: TRBV5-1; j_call: TRBJ1-1; cdr3_aa: CASSRDRGRTEAFF
clone_size: many; v_call: TRBV5-6; j_call: TRBJ2-7; cdr3_aa: CASSLGRLLWEQYF
clone_size: many; v_call: TRBV18; j_call: TRBJ1-2; cdr3_aa: CASSPTGAKGYTF
clone_size: few; v_call: TRBV6-2/TRBV6-3; j_call: TRBJ2-7; cdr3_aa: CASSYAPQGEQYF
clone_size: many; v_call: TRBV18; j_call: TRBJ2-1; cdr3_aa: CASSPRQGDYEQFF
clone_size: many; v_call: TRBV27; j_call: TRBJ2-3; cdr3_aa: CASSLNGGGDTQYF
clone_size: few; v_call: TRBV4-3; j_call: TRBJ1-4; cdr3_aa: CASSQGTGTFGEKLFF
clone_size: many; v_call: TRBV11-3; j_call: TRBJ2-1; cdr3_aa: CASSSEGLRNEQFF
clone_size: many; v_call: TRBV7-2; j_call: TRBJ2-2; cdr3_aa: CASSLQGRNTGELFF
clone_size: few; v_call: TRBV6-4; j_call: TRBJ2-5; cdr3_aa: CASSDSGETQYF
clone_size: many; v_call: TRBV2; j_call: TRBJ2-5; cdr3_aa: CASRPLGQGLETQYF
clone_size: NA; v_call: TRBV11-2; j_call: TRBJ2-1; cdr3_aa: CASSWAGDYNEQFF
clone_size: many; v_call: TRBV28; j_call: TRBJ1-1; cdr3_aa: CASSLRAAELDTEAFF
clone_size: NA; v_call: TRBV7-9; j_call: TRBJ2-4; cdr3_aa: CASSFGGTHLAKNIQYF
clone_size: many; v_call: TRBV7-2; j_call: TRBJ1-4; cdr3_aa: CASSPLGRKLFF
clone_size: many; v_call: TRBV29-1; j_call: TRBJ2-7; cdr3_aa: CSVEDFVSGEYEQYF
clone_size: many; v_call: TRBV2; j_call: TRBJ1-5; cdr3_aa: CASGWDLNQPQHF
clone_size: many; v_call: TRBV5-1; j_call: TRBJ1-1; cdr3_aa: CASSRAGQGGEAFF
clone_size: many; v_call: TRBV12-3/TRBV12-4; j_call: TRBJ1-6; cdr3_aa: CASSFLTGAFFSPLHF
clone_size: many; v_call: TRBV7-2; j_call: TRBJ2-2; cdr3_aa: CASSHGLAGTTGELFF
clone_size: NA; v_call: TRBV7-3; j_call: TRBJ2-1; cdr3_aa: CASSSQLAGDNEQFF
clone_size: few; v_call: TRBV7-2; j_call: TRBJ1-3; cdr3_aa: CASSPAGNTIYF
clone_size: NA; v_call: TRBV5-1; j_call: TRBJ2-1; cdr3_aa: CASSSSGTPGNEQFF
clone_size: NA; v_call: TRBV28; j_call: TRBJ2-1; cdr3_aa: CASSSGRAYNEQFF
clone_size: NA; v_call: TRBV27; j_call: TRBJ2-7; cdr3_aa: CASSFKAGLSYEQYF
clone_size: many; v_call: TRBV7-9; j_call: TRBJ2-7; cdr3_aa: CASSSVGQGSEQYF
clone_size: many; v_call: TRBV20-1; j_call: TRBJ2-1; cdr3_aa: CSALLGTQVRNEQFF
clone_size: NA; v_call: TRBV20-1; j_call: TRBJ2-7; cdr3_aa: CSAPQEAYEQYF
clone_size: NA; v_call: TRBV4-1; j_call: TRBJ2-7; cdr3_aa: CASSQGGNGGAYEQYF
clone_size: many; v_call: TRBV6-1; j_call: TRBJ1-1; cdr3_aa: CASGYAKTLMGVWNTEAFF
clone_size: many; v_call: TRBV6-1; j_call: TRBJ1-5; cdr3_aa: CASREQGGPNQPQHF
clone_size: NA; v_call: TRBV6-5; j_call: TRBJ2-3; cdr3_aa: CASSYFGGTDTQYF
clone_size: many; v_call: TRBV10-3; j_call: TRBJ1-6; cdr3_aa: CAISGGGTTRSPLHF
clone_size: many; v_call: TRBV20-1; j_call: TRBJ2-5; cdr3_aa: CSVATGRETQYF